One and the same sample provided the 32 T cell receptor beta chains below, sequenced in a study of spatial heterogeneity in lung cancer (dated by TCRdb to between 2018 and 2020). What the study reported, not specific to this receptor: The tumor nonsynonymous mutation count correlated with the number of expanded alpha and beta TCRs within the tumor.

For these TCRs, the target antigens are not known. Reading the label with the study, this specimen's time point is: sample taken at primary tumor resection. Library construction relied on 5' RACE. These reads were obtained on a NextSeq 500. Using fastp trimming at Q25 and MiXCR clonotype assembly, TCRdb reanalyzed the public sequencing data and kept in-frame beta chains. Rows are unified per CDR3 protein, each entry keeping the most common DNA and genes. Across this sample there are some 10,000 distinct CDR3 sequences, with roughly 5% seen only once. The top ten hold under 15% of the sample. Sequencing used lung tumor tissue, obtained at surgery. The origin of the receptors is a male donor with early-stage non-small cell lung cancer.

This clonotype was seen many times. V gene TRBV28 combines with J gene TRBJ1-1; the D is unclear. V lost 2 bases, J lost 7 bases, and 8 bases lay in between. CDR1 and CDR2 (germline): MDHEN, SYDVKM. The CDR3 consists of 12 residues. For the CDR3, the DNA is TGTGCCAGCAGTTTAGCACAGATTGAAGCTTTCTTT. This translates into CASSLAQIEAFF.

This sequence joins TRBV18 and TRBJ2-5; perhaps TRBD2 as D (5 bases). Germline CDR1 is KGHSH and CDR2 is LQKENI. The CDR3 runs 13 residues. V gave up 3 bases and J gave up 5 bases, with 10 bases separating them. The CDR3 sequence is CASSPDSLETQYF. CDR3 DNA: TGTGCCAGCTCACCGGACTCCCTGGAGACCCAGTACTTC.

In its sample, this clonotype was seen a few times. The gene calls are TRBV5-1 and TRBJ2-7, with TRBD2 matching over 11 bases. After removal of 0 bases from V and 6 bases from J, the junction contained 5 bases not matched to a gene. Per the germline V gene, CDR1 is SGHRS and CDR2 is YFSETQ. The CDR3 sequence is 15 residues long. CDR3 coding DNA: TGCGCCAGCAGCTTGGAACCCACTAGCGGGAGCGAGCAGTACTTC. Protein sequence: CASSLEPTSGSEQYF.

This clonotype was observed a handful of times. A junction end diverges from the germline sequence, so it may reflect a read error. V gene TRBV15 combines with J gene TRBJ1-1; the D gene is possibly TRBD1 (6 bases). The CDR3 runs 15 residues. Germline V gene lookup returns CDR1 LNHNV and CDR2 YYDKDF (reference sequence). This CDR3 is CVTARRGYTNRAAFF. CDR3 DNA: TGTGTCACCGCAAGGCGAGGTTATACTAACAGGGCAGCTTTCTTT.

By proportion, this clonotype is medium-sized. The gene calls are TRBV12-3 or TRBV12-4 and TRBJ2-7; TRBD1 agrees at 9 bases. CDR3 length: 14 amino acids. Trimming took 6 bases from V and 1 from J; bases not matched to a gene: 4. In DNA, the CDR3 is TGTGCCAGCAGGGGACAGGGAGATTCCTACGAGCAGTACTTC. Translation: CASRGQGDSYEQYF.

This clonotype was recorded at least ten times. The chain uses TRBV5-4 and TRBJ1-2, with D perhaps TRBD1 (6 bases). The CDR3 has 14 amino acids. CDR1 is SGHNT and CDR2 is YYREEE in the germline V gene (reference sequence). The V and J ends lost 0 bases and 3 bases respectively, with 9 bases between them. CDR3 region: CASSLAGVDYGYTF. The CDR3 DNA is TGTGCCAGCAGCTTGGCAGGGGTCGACTATGGCTACACCTTC.

This rearrangement joins TRBV20-1 to TRBJ2-1; D possibly uses TRBD1 or TRBD2 (6 bases each). CDR1 is DFQATT and CDR2 is SNEGSKA in the germline V gene (reference sequence). Trimming removed 6 bases from V and 8 bases from J, with 17 bases in between. This CDR3 is built from 13 residues. The CDR3 DNA follows: TGCAGTGCCGGCCTAGCTAGGGGGGATGAGCAGTTCTTC. As protein: CSAGLARGDEQFF.

This clonotype showed up just a few times. The CDR3: CASGLQGTYSYNEQFF. The CDR3 nucleotides are TGTGCTAGTGGTTTGCAAGGGACATACTCCTACAATGAGCAGTTCTTC. The chain employs TRBV12-5 and TRBJ2-1; perhaps TRBD1 as D (6 bases). Germline-derived CDR1 and CDR2 are LGHNT and FRNRAP. V was clipped by 2 bases and J by 0 bases, with 11 bases between them. This CDR3 comprises 16 residues.

This clonotype was observed a handful of times. The J gene is TRBJ2-7, the V gene TRBV9; 9 bases align to TRBD2. The CDR3 is made up of 15 amino acids. J lost 1 base, V lost 3 bases, and 5 bases had no gene match. Per the germline V gene, CDR1 is SGDLS and CDR2 is YYNGEE. The CDR3: CASSEGTSNSYEQYF. In DNA, the CDR3 is TGTGCCAGCAGCGAGGGGACTAGCAATTCCTACGAGCAGTACTTC.

This clonotype appeared many times. This CDR3 reads CASSSGLAGSYEQYF. The CDR3 bases are TGTGCCAGCAGTTCGGGACTAGCGGGCTCCTACGAGCAGTACTTC. V and J are TRBV7-9 and TRBJ2-7; 12 nucleotides agree with TRBD2. After removal of 6 bases from V and 0 bases from J, the junction contained 3 bases not matched to a gene. The CDR3 is made up of 15 amino acids. Looked up from germline, CDR1 is SEHNR and CDR2 is FQNEAQ (reference sequence).

This clonotype appeared many times. This chain uses TRBV20-1 with TRBJ2-4; 15 bases are shared with TRBD2. The V gene's germline CDR1 is DFQATT and CDR2 SNEGSKA (reference sequence). J lost 1 base, V lost 5 bases, and 6 bases had no gene match. CDR3 length equals 17 residues. The CDR3 region has the DNA TGCAGTGCTGGGACTAGCGGGAGGTGGGTGGCCAAAAACATTCAGTACTTC. Translating it yields CSAGTSGRWVAKNIQYF.

This clonotype was found many times. This sequence joins TRBV18 and TRBJ1-5; TRBD1 aligns across 8 bases. The CDR3 covers 15 residues. V was clipped by 6 bases and J by 4 bases; unmatched bases: 8. CDR1 KGHSH and CDR2 LQKENI come from the germline V gene. The CDR3 coding sequence is TGTGCCAGCTCGGACAGGGAGGGGTTTAATCAGCCCCAGCATTTT. Encoded protein: CASSDREGFNQPQHF.

This clonotype was recorded a few times. CDR3 sequence reads: CASSPPESQETQYF. CDR3 sequence (DNA): TGTGCCAGCTCACCACCGGAAAGCCAAGAGACCCAGTACTTC. The V and J genes are TRBV18 and TRBJ2-5, with D hard to call. The CDR3 totals 14 residues. CDR1 and CDR2 (germline): KGHSH, LQKENI. The V end lost 0 bases, the J end lost 1 base, and 6 bases lay between the germline ends.

The chain combines TRBV28 with TRBJ2-3, with D possibly TRBD1 on 6 matching bases. The CDR3 is 15 residues long. The V gene lost 6 bases and the J gene lost 1 base, with 14 bases spanning the gap. Germline CDR1 and CDR2: MDHEN and SYDVKM. The DNA of the CDR3 is TGTGCCAGCAGCCCCAGGGGCTGGGGCACAGATACGCAGTATTTT. This sequence encodes CASSPRGWGTDTQYF.

The table lists this clonotype with a few counts. The CDR3: CASSLDQETQYF. In DNA form, the CDR3 reads TGTGCCAGCAGCTTAGATCAAGAGACCCAGTACTTC. V usage is TRBV7-6 and J usage is TRBJ2-5; no firm D call. The length of the CDR3 is 12 residues. V was clipped by 1 base and J by 2 bases, with 2 bases between them. From germline, CDR1 is SGHVS and CDR2 FNYEAQ.

The chain joins TRBV5-5 to TRBJ2-7; D uncertain. Trimming stripped 1 base from V and 2 bases from J, with 10 bases between. The length of the CDR3 is 14 residues. From germline, CDR1 is SGHKS and CDR2 YYEKEE (reference sequence). Written as DNA, the CDR3 is TGTGCCAGCAGCTTGATAGTTGCGCCCTACGAGCAGTACTTC. Translating gives CASSLIVAPYEQYF.

In its sample, this clonotype ranks as medium-sized. The chain carries TRBV5-1 and TRBJ1-4, with 8 bases lining up with TRBD1. V shed 0 bases and J 4 bases; nucleotides not matched to a gene: 5. The germline CDR1 and CDR2 sequences are SGHRS and YFSETQ. The length of the CDR3 is 16 residues. CDR3 sequence: CASSLDGTGDNEKLFF. The CDR3 coding sequence is TGCGCCAGCAGCTTGGATGGGACAGGTGATAATGAAAAACTGTTTTTT.

In this sample, this clonotype turned up a few times. J is TRBJ2-3 and V is TRBV6-5, with D tentatively TRBD2 (5 bases). Germline-derived CDR1 and CDR2 are MNHEY and SVGAGI. Trimming left V 7 bases short and J 1 base short, with 15 bases between. There are 15 residues in the CDR3. The CDR3 coding sequence is TGTGCCAGCACCCGAGGCTGGGGAGGCACAGATACGCAGTATTTT. It encodes CASTRGWGGTDTQYF.

Details on this clonotype: It may be a read error: a sequence one base away is much more abundant. This sequence joins TRBV20-1 and TRBJ2-6; no clear D gene. Germline V gene sequence: CDR1 DFQATT, CDR2 SNEGSKA (reference sequence). V was cut by 5 bases and J by 2 bases, with 10 bases left in between. The CDR3 is 14 amino acids. This chain's CDR3 is CSAQNWPGANVLTF. As DNA, the CDR3 is TGCAGTGCTCAAAACTGGCCTGGGGCCAACGTCCTGACTTTC.

By its share, this clonotype is medium-sized. The chain recombines TRBV10-1 with TRBJ2-5; no clear D. This CDR3 has 14 residues. Germline CDR1 reads WNHNN; CDR2 reads SYGVQD (reference sequence). V was trimmed by 0 bases and J by 2 bases, leaving 7 bases between them. CDR3 DNA sequence: TGCGCCAGCAGTGAGTCAGGCAGACAAGAGACCCAGTACTTC. It encodes CASSESGRQETQYF.

The gene calls are TRBV15 and TRBJ1-2; D ambiguous. The CDR3 sequence is 16 residues long. In germline, CDR1 is LNHNV, CDR2 YYDKDF (reference sequence). Trimming stripped 0 bases from V and 5 bases from J, with 16 bases between. The CDR3 sequence: CATSRDMVGGSYGYTF. The CDR3 bases are TGTGCCACCAGCAGAGATATGGTTGGCGGATCTTATGGCTACACCTTC.

This clonotype was picked up many times. The chain has TRBV24-1 and TRBJ2-3, with a possible D match to TRBD1 (5 bases). The CDR3 is 15 amino acids. With 4 bases removed from V and 0 bases from J, the gap between germline ends came to 10 bases. Germline V lookup: CDR1 KGHDR, CDR2 SFDVKD. The CDR3 spells CATSDPTASTDTQYF. The DNA for the CDR3 is TGTGCCACCAGTGACCCGACAGCCAGCACAGATACGCAGTATTTT.

This clonotype was counted ten times or more. The J gene is TRBJ1-4, the V gene TRBV7-9, with TRBD1 matching over 12 bases. Unmatched junction bases numbered 7, after V lost 1 base and J lost 13 bases. Germline V gene data show CDR1 as SEHNR and CDR2 as FQNEAQ (reference sequence). The CDR3 has 15 residues. The CDR3 loop reads CASSLGGTGGRGLFF. Here the CDR3 DNA reads TGTGCCAGCAGCTTAGGCGGGACAGGGGGCCGTGGACTGTTTTTT.

This clonotype was seen at least ten times. This sequence joins TRBV9 and TRBJ2-1, with 13 bases identical to TRBD2. Losses at the gene ends were 0 bases for V and 4 bases for J; bases not matched to a gene: 4. CDR3 length equals 17 residues. Germline V gene lookup returns CDR1 SGDLS and CDR2 YYNGEE. CDR3 sequence reads: CASSVGLAGGIYNEQFF. The CDR3 DNA is TGTGCCAGCAGCGTAGGACTAGCGGGGGGAATATACAATGAGCAGTTCTTC. The variable domain in full, completed from reference TRBV9 and TRBJ2-1, reads DSGVTQTPKHLITATGQRVTLRCSPRSGDLSVYWYQQSLDQGLQFLIQYYNGEERAKGNILERFSAQQFPDLHSELNLSSLELGDSALYFCASSVGLAGGIYNEQFFGPGTRLTVL.

This clonotype was counted ten times or more. This chain uses TRBV7-2 with TRBJ1-1; D is ambiguous. The length of the CDR3 is 13 residues. V was cut by 6 bases and J by 2 bases, with 10 bases left in between. Germline V CDR1 and CDR2: SGHTA, FQGNSA. CDR3 in amino acids: CASRPSVNTEAFF. The CDR3 region has the DNA TGTGCCAGCAGGCCATCAGTAAACACTGAAGCTTTCTTT.

Many counts were recorded for this clonotype. The J gene is TRBJ2-3, the V gene TRBV20-1, with TRBD1 identical over 7 bases. Germline lookup yields CDR1 DFQATT and CDR2 SNEGSKA (reference sequence). The junction had 8 bases not matched to a gene; V was cut back by 5 bases and J by 3 bases. CDR3 length equals 14 residues. In nucleotides, the CDR3 is TGCAGTGCTTCCCAGAGGGGGCTAACAGATACGCAGTATTTT. This sequence encodes CSASQRGLTDTQYF.

This clonotype was seen many times. V gene TRBV3-1 combines with J gene TRBJ2-7, with D perhaps TRBD2 (5 bases). V was shortened by 4 bases and J by 2 bases, with 15 bases between the two germline ends. This CDR3 region has 15 residues. The germline V gene has CDR1 LGHDT and CDR2 YNNKEL (reference sequence). As DNA, the CDR3 is TGTGCCAGCAGCCCTTGGACTGGAAACACCTACGAGCAGTACTTC. This codes for CASSPWTGNTYEQYF.

This clonotype has ten or more counts. The gene calls are TRBV12-2 and TRBJ2-3; the listed D gene, TRBD2, was not tested against the DNA. TRBV12-2 is annotated as a pseudogene. This CDR3 region has 15 residues. The CDR3 reads CASRSRDSSTDTQYF. CDR3 coding DNA: TGTGCAAGTCGCTCCCGGGACTCTAGCACAGATACGCAGTATTTT.

Many counts were recorded for this clonotype. The V gene is TRBV27, the J gene TRBJ2-1; TRBD2 aligns across 14 bases. J lost 1 base, V lost 5 bases, and 4 bases had no gene match. Germline CDR1 MNHEY, CDR2 SMNVEV (reference sequence). This CDR3 is 17 amino acids long. Here the CDR3 DNA reads TGTGCCAGCAGTCTCTGGACTAGCGGGAGGTCCTACAATGAGCAGTTCTTC. Amino acid sequence: CASSLWTSGRSYNEQFF.

The rearrangement uses TRBV11-2 and TRBJ2-5; possibly TRBD2 for D (6 bases). The ends were cut back, 5 bases at V and 2 bases at J, with 12 bases in the middle. Per germline, CDR1 SGHAT and CDR2 FQNNGV. The CDR3 has 14 residues. This chain's CDR3 is CASSPGTPQETQYF. As DNA, the CDR3 is TGTGCCAGCAGCCCAGGGACTCCACAAGAGACCCAGTACTTC. Drawing the rest from reference TRBV11-2 and TRBJ2-5, the complete variable domain is EAGVAQSPRYKIIEKRQSVAFWCNPISGHATLYWYQQILGQGPKLLIQFQNNGVVDDSQLPKDRFSAERLKGVDSTLKIQPAKLEDSAVYLCASSPGTPQETQYFGPGTRLLVL.

This clonotype was seen repeatedly, ten times or more. The chain uses TRBV10-3 and TRBJ2-5, with 8 positions matching TRBD2. Unmatched junction bases numbered 9, after V lost 2 bases and J lost 4 bases. The germline V gene has CDR1 ENHRY and CDR2 SYGVKD. The CDR3 runs 16 residues. CDR3 DNA: TGTGCCATCAGTGAGAAGTTTGCGGGGGGTGGAGAGACCCAGTACTTC. This sequence encodes CAISEKFAGGGETQYF.

Relative to its sample, this clonotype is medium-sized. V usage is TRBV12-3 or TRBV12-4 and J usage is TRBJ2-5; 7 bases map to TRBD1. With 4 bases clipped from V and 1 base from J, the junction kept 3 bases outside the gene matches. This CDR3 has 14 residues. CDR3 sequence: CASSSDRTQETQYF. DNA for the CDR3: TGTGCCAGCAGTTCGGACAGGACCCAAGAGACCCAGTACTTC.